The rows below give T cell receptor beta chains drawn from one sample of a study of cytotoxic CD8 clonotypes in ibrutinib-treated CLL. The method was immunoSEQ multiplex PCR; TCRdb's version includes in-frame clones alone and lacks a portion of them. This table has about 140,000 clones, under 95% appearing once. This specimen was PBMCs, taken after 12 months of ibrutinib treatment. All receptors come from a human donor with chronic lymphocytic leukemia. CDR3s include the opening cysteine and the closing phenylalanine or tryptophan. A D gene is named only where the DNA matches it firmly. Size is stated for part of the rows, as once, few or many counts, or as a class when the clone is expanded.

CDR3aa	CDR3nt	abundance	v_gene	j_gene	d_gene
CASSPRGRAQHF	TGTGCCAGCAGTCCCCGGGGCAGGGCCCAGCATTTT	.	TRBV28	TRBJ1-5	.
CASSLEGLGMGVNSYEQYF	TGTGCCAGCAGCTTAGAAGGTTTAGGAATGGGGGTAAACTCCTACGAGCAGTACTTC	once	TRBV11-2	TRBJ2-7	.
CASSLGGTGGEQYF	TGTGCCAGCAGCTTAGGAGGGACAGGGGGCGAGCAGTACTTC	.	TRBV11-3	TRBJ2-7	TRBD1
CASSLVPGRDTGELFF	TGTGCCAGCAGCTTAGTGCCCGGGAGAGACACCGGGGAGCTGTTTTTT	.	TRBV7-3	TRBJ2-2	.
CASSSTNQETQYF	TGTGCCAGCAGCTCGACTAACCAAGAGACCCAGTACTTC	few	TRBV4-2	TRBJ2-5	.
CASDPGAGREQFF	TGTGCCAGCGATCCTGGAGCGGGTCGAGAGCAGTTCTTC	.	TRBV28	TRBJ2-1	.
CASSDIAGTSGSNEQYF	TGCGCCAGCAGTGACATTGCCGGGACTAGCGGGAGTAACGAGCAGTACTTC	.	TRBV10-2	TRBJ2-7	TRBD2
CSVEEDRLEVGEKLFF	TGCAGCGTTGAAGAGGACCGATTGGAGGTCGGGGAAAAACTGTTTTTT	.	TRBV29-1	TRBJ1-4	.
CASTWPGQGIPEAFF	TGTGCCAGCACTTGGCCTGGACAGGGGATCCCTGAAGCTTTCTTT	few	TRBV6-6	TRBJ1-1	TRBD1
CASSLQGKGNTIYF	TGTGCCAGCTCCCTCCAGGGCAAAGGAAACACCATATATTTT	.	TRBV7-2	TRBJ1-3	.
CASSLTPLSGGSYEQYF	TGTGCCAGCAGCTTAACCCCTCTGAGCGGAGGCTCCTACGAGCAGTACTTC	.	TRBV7-3	TRBJ2-7	.
CAISGDRGHEQYF	TGTGCCATCAGTGGAGACAGGGGTCACGAGCAGTACTTC	.	TRBV10-3	TRBJ2-7	TRBD1
CASSIVGTNYNEQFF	TGTGCCAGTAGTATAGTCGGGACCAATTACAATGAGCAGTTCTTC	.	TRBV19	TRBJ2-1	.
CASSLRLAGGPTDTQYF	TGTGCCAGCAGCTTGAGGTTAGCGGGAGGGCCCACAGATACGCAGTATTTT	.	TRBV5-4	TRBJ2-3	TRBD2
CASSVDGETYEQYF	TGTGCCAGCAGCGTGGATGGGGAGACCTACGAGCAGTACTTC	.	TRBV9	TRBJ2-7	.
CASSPQNQYQETQYF	TGTGCCAGCTCACCACAAAACCAGTACCAAGAGACCCAGTACTTC	.	TRBV18	TRBJ2-5	.
CASSIAGGPGEQYF	TGTGCCAGCAGTATAGCGGGAGGGCCTGGTGAGCAGTACTTC	once	TRBV27	TRBJ2-7	TRBD2
CASSQRVSGTYNEQFF	TGTGCCAGCAGTCAAAGGGTGTCCGGGACATACAATGAGCAGTTCTTC	few	TRBV7-2	TRBJ2-1	.
CASSIPTEYSNQPQHF	TGTGCCAGTAGTATACCGACAGAGTATAGCAATCAGCCCCAGCATTTT	.	TRBV19	TRBJ1-5	.
CASSMARGAEAFF	TGTGCCAGTAGTATGGCCAGAGGGGCTGAAGCTTTCTTT	.	TRBV19	TRBJ1-1	.
CASSLGGQGRTDTQYF	TGTGCCAGCAGCTTGGGCGGACAGGGGAGGACAGATACGCAGTATTTT	.	TRBV5-8	TRBJ2-3	TRBD1
CASIMHRGYEQYF	TGTGCCAGCATCATGCACAGGGGATACGAGCAGTACTTC	.	TRBV6-1	TRBJ2-7	TRBD1
CASTQLTLINTDTQYF	TGTGCCAGCACCCAATTAACCCTGATAAACACAGATACGCAGTATTTT	.	TRBV28	TRBJ2-3	.
CSVEDSGVFSGNTIYF	TGCAGCGTTGAAGATAGTGGGGTCTTCTCTGGAAACACCATATATTTT	.	TRBV29-1	TRBJ1-3	.
CASSQTDRGNFYGYTF	TGTGCCAGCAGCCAAACCGACAGAGGGAACTTCTATGGCTACACCTTC	.	TRBV14	TRBJ1-2	.
CASSLSGREYNEQFF	TGTGCCAGCAGCTTAAGCGGGAGGGAGTACAATGAGCAGTTCTTC	.	TRBV7-3	TRBJ2-1	TRBD2
CASSQELRQPQHF	TGCGCCAGCAGCCAAGAACTGAGGCAGCCCCAGCATTTT	.	TRBV4-3	TRBJ1-5	.